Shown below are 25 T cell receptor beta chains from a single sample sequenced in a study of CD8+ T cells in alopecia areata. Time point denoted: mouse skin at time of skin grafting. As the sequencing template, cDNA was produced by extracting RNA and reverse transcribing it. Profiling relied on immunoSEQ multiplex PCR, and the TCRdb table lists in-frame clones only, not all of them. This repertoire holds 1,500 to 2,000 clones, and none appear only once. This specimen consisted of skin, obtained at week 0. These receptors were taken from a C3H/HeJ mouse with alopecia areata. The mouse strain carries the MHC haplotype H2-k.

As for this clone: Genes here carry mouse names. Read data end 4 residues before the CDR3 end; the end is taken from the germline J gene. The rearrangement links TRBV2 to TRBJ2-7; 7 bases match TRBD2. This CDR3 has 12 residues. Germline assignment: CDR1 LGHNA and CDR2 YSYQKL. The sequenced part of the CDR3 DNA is TGTGCCAGCAGCCCGGGGGGGTAT. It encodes CASSPGGY. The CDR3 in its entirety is CASSPGGYEQYF.

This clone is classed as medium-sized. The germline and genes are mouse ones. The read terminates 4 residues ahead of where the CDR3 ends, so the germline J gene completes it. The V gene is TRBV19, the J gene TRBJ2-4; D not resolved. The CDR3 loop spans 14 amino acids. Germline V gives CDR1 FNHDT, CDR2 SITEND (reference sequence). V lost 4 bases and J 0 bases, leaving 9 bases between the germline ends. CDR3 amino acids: CASSYDNSQNTLYF. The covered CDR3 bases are TGTGCCAGCAGTTATGACAATAGTCAAAAC.

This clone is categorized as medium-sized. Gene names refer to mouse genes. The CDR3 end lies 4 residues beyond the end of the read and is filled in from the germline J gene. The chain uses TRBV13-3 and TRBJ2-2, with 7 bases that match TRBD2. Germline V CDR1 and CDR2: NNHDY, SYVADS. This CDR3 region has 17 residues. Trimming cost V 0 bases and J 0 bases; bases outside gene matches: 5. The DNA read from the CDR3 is TGTGCCAGCAGTGATGCAGTGGGGGGAGCAAACACCGGG. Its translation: CASSDAVGGANTG. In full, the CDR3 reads CASSDAVGGANTGQLYF. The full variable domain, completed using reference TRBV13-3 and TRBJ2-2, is EAAVTQSPRSKVAVTGGKVTLSCHQTNNHDYMYWYRQDTGHGLRLIHYSYVADSTEKGDIPDGYKASRPSQENFSLILELASLSQTAVYFCASSDAVGGANTGQLYFGEGSKLTVL.

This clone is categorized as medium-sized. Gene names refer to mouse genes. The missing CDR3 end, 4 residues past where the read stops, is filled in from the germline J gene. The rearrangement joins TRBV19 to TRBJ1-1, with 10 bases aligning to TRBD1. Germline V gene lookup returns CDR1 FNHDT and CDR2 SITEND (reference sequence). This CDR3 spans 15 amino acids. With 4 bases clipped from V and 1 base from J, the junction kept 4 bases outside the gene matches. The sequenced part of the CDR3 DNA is TGTGCCAGCAGTCGGGACAGGGGAGGAAACACA. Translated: CASSRDRGGNT. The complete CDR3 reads CASSRDRGGNTEVFF.

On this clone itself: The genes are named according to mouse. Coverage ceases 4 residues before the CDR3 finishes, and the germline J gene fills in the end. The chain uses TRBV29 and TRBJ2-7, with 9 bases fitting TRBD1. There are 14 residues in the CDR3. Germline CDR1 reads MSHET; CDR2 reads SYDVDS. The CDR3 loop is CASSLLGTGYEQYF. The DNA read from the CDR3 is TGTGCTAGCAGTTTACTCGGGACAGGGTAT.

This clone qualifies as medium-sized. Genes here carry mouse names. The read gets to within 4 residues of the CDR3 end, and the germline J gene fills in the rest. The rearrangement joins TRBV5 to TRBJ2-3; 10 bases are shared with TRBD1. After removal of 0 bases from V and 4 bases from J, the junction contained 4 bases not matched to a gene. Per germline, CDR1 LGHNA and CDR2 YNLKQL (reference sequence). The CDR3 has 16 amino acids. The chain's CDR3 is CASSQDEGQGTETLYF. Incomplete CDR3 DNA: TGTGCCAGCAGCCAAGATGAGGGACAGGGGACAGAA.

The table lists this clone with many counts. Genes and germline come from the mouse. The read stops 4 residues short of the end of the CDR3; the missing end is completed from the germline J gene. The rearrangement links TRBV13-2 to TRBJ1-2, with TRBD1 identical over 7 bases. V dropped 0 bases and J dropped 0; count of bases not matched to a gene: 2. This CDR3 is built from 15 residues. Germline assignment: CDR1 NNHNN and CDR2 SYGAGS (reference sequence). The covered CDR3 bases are TGTGCCAGCGGTGATGTTGGGACAGCAAACTCC. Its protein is CASGDVGTANS. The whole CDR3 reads CASGDVGTANSDYTF.

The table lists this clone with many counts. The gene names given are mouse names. The CDR3 sequence is CASRRDRTNSPLYF. The DNA read from the CDR3 is TGTGCCAGCAGACGGGACAGAACCAATTCGCCC. V is TRBV4 and J is TRBJ1-6; 7 positions agree with TRBD1. The read finishes 3 residues shy of the CDR3 end, and the germline J gene is used to complete it. TRBJ1-6 counts as an open reading frame of uncertain function. With 6 bases clipped from V and 7 bases from J, the junction kept 6 bases outside the gene matches. Per the germline V gene, CDR1 is LGHDT and CDR2 is YNNKQL (reference sequence). The CDR3 length is 14 residues.

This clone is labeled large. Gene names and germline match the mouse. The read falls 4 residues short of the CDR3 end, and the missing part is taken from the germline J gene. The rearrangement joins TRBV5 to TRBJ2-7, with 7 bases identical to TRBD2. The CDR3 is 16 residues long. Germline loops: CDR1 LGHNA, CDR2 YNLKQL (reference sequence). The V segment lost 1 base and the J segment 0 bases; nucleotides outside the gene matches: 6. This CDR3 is CASSQADWESSYEQYF. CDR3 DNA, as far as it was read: TGTGCCAGCAGCCAAGCCGACTGGGAGAGCTCCTAT.

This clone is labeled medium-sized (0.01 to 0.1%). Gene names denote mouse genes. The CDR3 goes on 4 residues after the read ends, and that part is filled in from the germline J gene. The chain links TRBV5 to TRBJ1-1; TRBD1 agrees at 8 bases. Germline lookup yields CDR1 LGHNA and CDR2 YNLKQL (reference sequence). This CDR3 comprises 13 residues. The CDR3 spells CASSQTGGTEVFF. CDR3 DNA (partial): TGTGCCAGCAGCCAAACAGGGGGGACA.

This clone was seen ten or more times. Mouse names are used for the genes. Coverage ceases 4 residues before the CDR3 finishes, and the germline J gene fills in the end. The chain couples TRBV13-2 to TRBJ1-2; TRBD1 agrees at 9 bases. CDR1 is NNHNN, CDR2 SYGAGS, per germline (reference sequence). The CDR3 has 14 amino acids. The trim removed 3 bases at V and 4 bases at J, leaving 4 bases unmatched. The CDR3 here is CASGGSTGGSDYTF. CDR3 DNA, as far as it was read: TGTGCCAGCGGTGGCTCGACAGGGGGCTCC.

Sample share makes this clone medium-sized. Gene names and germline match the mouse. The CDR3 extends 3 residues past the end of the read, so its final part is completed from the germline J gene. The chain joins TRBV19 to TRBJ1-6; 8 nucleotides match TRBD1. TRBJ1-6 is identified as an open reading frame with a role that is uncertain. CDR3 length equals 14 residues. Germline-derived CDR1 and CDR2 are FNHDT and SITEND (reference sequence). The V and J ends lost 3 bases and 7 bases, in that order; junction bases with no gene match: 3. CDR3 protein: CASSKDRENSPLYF. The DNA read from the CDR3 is TGTGCCAGCAGTAAGGACAGGGAGAATTCGCCC.

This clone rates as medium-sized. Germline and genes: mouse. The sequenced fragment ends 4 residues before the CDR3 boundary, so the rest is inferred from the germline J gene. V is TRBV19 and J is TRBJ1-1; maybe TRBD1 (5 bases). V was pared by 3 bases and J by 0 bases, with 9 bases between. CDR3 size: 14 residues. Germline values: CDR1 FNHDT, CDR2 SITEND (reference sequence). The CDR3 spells CASSTDTANTEVFF. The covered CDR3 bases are TGTGCCAGCAGTACGGACACAGCAAACACA.

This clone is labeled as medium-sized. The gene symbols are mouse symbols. CDR3 DNA, as far as it was read: TGTGCCAGCGGTGATGGATGGGGGGCTGATGCT. Translating it yields CASGDGWGADA. Given in full, the CDR3 is CASGDGWGADAEQFF. The V call is TRBV13-2, the J call TRBJ2-1; possibly TRBD2 for D (7 bases). The CDR3 end falls 4 residues outside the read, so it is completed with the germline J gene. The CDR3 runs to 15 residues. From germline, CDR1 is NNHNN and CDR2 SYGAGS (reference sequence). V was pared by 0 bases and J by 5 bases, with 12 bases between.

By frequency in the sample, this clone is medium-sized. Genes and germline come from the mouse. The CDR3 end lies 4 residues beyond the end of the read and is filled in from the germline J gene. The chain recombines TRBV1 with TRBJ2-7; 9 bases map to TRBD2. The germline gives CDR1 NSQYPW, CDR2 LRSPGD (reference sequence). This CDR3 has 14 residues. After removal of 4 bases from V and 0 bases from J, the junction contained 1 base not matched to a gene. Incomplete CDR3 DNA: TGCACCTGCAGTGGACTGGGGGCCTCCTAT. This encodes CTCSGLGASY. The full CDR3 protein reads CTCSGLGASYEQYF. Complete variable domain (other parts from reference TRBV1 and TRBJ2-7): VTLLEQNPRWRLVPRGQAVNLRCILKNSQYPWMSWYQQDLQKQLQWLFTLRSPGDKEVKSLPGADYLATRVTDTELRLQVANMSQGRTLYCTCSGLGASYEQYFGPGTRLTVL.

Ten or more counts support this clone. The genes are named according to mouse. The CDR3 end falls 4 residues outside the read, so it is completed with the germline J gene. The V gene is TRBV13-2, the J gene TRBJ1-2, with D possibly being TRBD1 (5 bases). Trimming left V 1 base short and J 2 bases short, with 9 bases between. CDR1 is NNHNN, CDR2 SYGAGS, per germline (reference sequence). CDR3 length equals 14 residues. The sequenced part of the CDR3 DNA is TGTGCCAGCGGTGATAAACAGGCGAACTCC. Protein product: CASGDKQANS. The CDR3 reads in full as CASGDKQANSDYTF.

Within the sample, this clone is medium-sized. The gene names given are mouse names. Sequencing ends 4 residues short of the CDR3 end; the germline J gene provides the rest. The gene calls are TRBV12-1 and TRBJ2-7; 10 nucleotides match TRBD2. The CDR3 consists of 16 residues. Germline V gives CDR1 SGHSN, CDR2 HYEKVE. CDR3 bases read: TGTGCCAGCTCTCTCGAAGGGTGGGACTGGGGTTAT. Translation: CASSLEGWDWGY. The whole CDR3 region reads CASSLEGWDWGYEQYF.

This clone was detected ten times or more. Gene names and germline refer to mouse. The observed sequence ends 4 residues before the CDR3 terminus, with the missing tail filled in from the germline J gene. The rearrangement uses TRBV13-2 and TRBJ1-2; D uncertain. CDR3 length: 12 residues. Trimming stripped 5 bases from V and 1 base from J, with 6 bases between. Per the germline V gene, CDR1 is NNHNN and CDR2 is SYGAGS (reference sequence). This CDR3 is CASGNRNSDYTF. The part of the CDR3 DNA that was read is TGTGCCAGCGGAAACAGAAACTCC.

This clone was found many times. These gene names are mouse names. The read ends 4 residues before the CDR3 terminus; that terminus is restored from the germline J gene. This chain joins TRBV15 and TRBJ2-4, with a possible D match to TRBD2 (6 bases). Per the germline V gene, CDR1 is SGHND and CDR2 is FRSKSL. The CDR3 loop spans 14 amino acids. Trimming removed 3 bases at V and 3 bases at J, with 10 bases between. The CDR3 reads CASSFMWGQNTLYF. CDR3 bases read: TGTGCCAGCAGTTTTATGTGGGGGCAAAAC.

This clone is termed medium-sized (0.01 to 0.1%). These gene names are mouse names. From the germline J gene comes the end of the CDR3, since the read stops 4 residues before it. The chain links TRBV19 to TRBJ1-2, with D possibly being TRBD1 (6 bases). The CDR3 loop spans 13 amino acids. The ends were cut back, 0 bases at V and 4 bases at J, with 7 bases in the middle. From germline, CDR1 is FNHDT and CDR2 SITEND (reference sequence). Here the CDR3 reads CASSIVQGSDYTF. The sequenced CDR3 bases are TGTGCCAGCAGTATAGTACAGGGCTCC.

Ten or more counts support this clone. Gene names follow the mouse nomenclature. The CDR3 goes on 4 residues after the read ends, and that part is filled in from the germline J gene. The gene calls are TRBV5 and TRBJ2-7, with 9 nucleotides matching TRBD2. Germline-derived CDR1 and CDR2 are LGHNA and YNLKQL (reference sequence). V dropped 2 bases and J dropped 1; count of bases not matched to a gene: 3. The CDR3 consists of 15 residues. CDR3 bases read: TGTGCCAGCAGCCAACGGGACTGGGCGTCCTAT. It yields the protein CASSQRDWASY. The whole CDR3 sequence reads CASSQRDWASYEQYF.

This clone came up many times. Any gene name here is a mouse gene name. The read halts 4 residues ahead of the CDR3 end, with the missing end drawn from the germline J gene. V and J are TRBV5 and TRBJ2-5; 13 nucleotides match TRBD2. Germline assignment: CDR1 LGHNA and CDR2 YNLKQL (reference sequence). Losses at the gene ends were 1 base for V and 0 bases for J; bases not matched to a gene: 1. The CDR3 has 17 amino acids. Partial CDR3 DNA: TGTGCCAGCAGCCAAGGGGACTGGGGGGGAAACCAAGAC. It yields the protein CASSQGDWGGNQD. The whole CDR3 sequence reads CASSQGDWGGNQDTQYF.

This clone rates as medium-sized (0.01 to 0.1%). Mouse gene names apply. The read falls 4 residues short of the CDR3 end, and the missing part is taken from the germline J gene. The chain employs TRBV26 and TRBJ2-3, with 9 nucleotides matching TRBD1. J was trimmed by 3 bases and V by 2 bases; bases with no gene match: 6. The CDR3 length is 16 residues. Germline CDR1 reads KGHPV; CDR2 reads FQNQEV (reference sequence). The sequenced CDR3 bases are TGTGCCAGCAGTCTGGGGGACAGGGTAGGGGCAGAA. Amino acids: CASSLGDRVGAE. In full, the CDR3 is CASSLGDRVGAETLYF. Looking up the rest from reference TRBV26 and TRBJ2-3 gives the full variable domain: NSKVIQTPRYLVKGQGQKAKMRCIPEKGHPVVFWYQQNKNNEFKFLINFQNQEVLQQIDMTEKRFSAECPSNSPCSLEIQSSEAGDSALYLCASSLGDRVGAETLYFGSGTRLTVL.

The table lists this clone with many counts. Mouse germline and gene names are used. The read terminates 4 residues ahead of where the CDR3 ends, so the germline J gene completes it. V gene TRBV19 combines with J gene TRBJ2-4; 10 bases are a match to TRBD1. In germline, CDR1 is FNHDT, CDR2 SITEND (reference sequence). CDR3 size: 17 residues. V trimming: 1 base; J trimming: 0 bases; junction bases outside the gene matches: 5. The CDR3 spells CASSIRGQGGSQNTLYF. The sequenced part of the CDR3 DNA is TGTGCCAGCAGTATAAGAGGACAGGGGGGTAGTCAAAAC.

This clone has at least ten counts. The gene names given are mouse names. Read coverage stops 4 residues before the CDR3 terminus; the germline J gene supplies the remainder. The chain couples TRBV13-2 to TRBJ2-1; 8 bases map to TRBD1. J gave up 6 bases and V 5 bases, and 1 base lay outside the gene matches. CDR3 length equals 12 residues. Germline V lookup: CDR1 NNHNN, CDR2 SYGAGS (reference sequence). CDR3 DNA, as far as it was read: TGTGCCAGCGGGACAGGGGTTGCT. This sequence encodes CASGTGVA. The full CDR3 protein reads CASGTGVAEQFF.